This T cell receptor beta chain was captured in a study of T cell responses to AZD1222 COVID-19 vaccine. Study-wide findings and caveats: The donors showed a predominance of white British ancestry and of females, with possible underestimation of clonal diversity.

The CDR3 covers 13 residues. Germline CDR1 SNHLY, CDR2 FYNNEI. The V end was cut by 6 bases, the J end by 0 bases, with 8 bases between. Worth noting for this clone: Its antigen is unknown.

Generated by immunoSEQ multiplex PCR, the TCRdb table keeps only in-frame clones and is missing some. The data show 150,000 or so clones, around nine tenths seen once. V usage is TRBV2 and J usage is TRBJ1-1; a possible D gene is TRBD1 (6 bases). This sequence was found in an adult in good health. The starting material was peripheral blood, obtained on day 0 of AZD1222 vaccination. The CDR3 loop reads CASRDSLNTEAFF. The CDR3, as DNA: TGTGCCAGCAGGGACAGTTTGAACACTGAAGCTTTCTTT.